This T cell receptor beta chain was documented in a study of cytomegalovirus exposure and HLA in healthy donors. This clone was found a few times. Its matching antigen is unknown. This CDR3 is 15 amino acids long. Germline CDR1 reads SNHLY; CDR2 reads FYNNEI. V lost 1 base to trimming and J lost 4 bases, with 8 bases between them. Points from the study as a whole: Around 18,000 TCR beta sequences were associated with HLA alleles at 0.05 false discovery rate in a later analysis.

Both 60 Vbeta primers and 13 Jbeta primers went into the PCR. Profiled with immunoSEQ multiplex PCR; TCRdb holds only in-frame clones, not every one. The sample holds about 160,000 clones; over 60% are singletons and the top ten take 2.5% to 3%. This chain joins TRBV2 and TRBJ2-6, with D tentatively TRBD1 (6 bases). This sequence originates from a woman in her 30s in good health and CMV-seronegative. The sequenced sample consisted of PBMCs. This CDR3 is CASSEEGVGANVLTF. The DNA of the CDR3 is TGTGCCAGCAGTGAAGAGGGGGTAGGGGCCAACGTCCTGACTTTC.